These 4 T cell receptor beta chains came from one sample sequenced in a study of monozygotic twins with cystic fibrosis. Produced via immunoSEQ multiplex PCR; TCRdb's table is partial and in-frame only. The sample has 15,000 to 20,000 clones, roughly 89% seen once. The sample comprised blood. The receptor set was obtained from a girl aged 2-10 years with cystic fibrosis.

The CDR3 here is CASKMAVLNTEAFF. In DNA form, the CDR3 reads TGTGCCAGTAAGATGGCCGTCTTGAACACTGAAGCTTTCTTT. This sequence joins TRBV19 and TRBJ1-1, with D unresolved. The CDR3 totals 14 residues. Germline loops: CDR1 LNHDA, CDR2 SQIVND (reference sequence). Trimming cost V 7 bases and J 0 bases, with 12 bases left between them.

The rearrangement uses TRBV7-3 and TRBJ2-6; D is possibly TRBD1 (5 bases). The germline V gene encodes CDR1 SGHTA and CDR2 FQGTGA. V was pared by 2 bases and J by 1 base, with 15 bases between. The CDR3 totals 18 residues. Written as DNA, the CDR3 is TGTGCCAGCAGCTTAGGGGCGGCACGTGTGTCTGGGGCCAACGTCCTGACTTTC. Encoded protein: CASSLGAARVSGANVLTF.

The chain links TRBV6-1 to TRBJ2-1; 7 nucleotides match TRBD1. Germline CDR1 MNHNS, CDR2 SASEGT. Losses at the gene ends were 1 base for V and 2 bases for J; bases not matched to a gene: 8. The CDR3 runs to 17 residues. The CDR3 loop reads CASSEGGQPITYNEQFF. The CDR3 nucleotides are TGTGCCAGCAGTGAAGGGGGACAGCCAATAACCTACAATGAGCAGTTCTTC.

This chain joins TRBV7-9 and TRBJ1-1, with D unresolved. The CDR3 contains 12 residues. The germline V gene has CDR1 SEHNR and CDR2 FQNEAQ (reference sequence). With 7 bases removed from V and 11 bases from J, the gap between germline ends came to 17 bases. CDR3 DNA sequence: TGTGCCAGCACCTCCTCCGAGGCGGCCGCTTTCTTT. It specifies CASTSSEAAAFF.